The T cell receptor beta chain described here comes from a study of T cells in Graves' hyperthyroidism and ophthalmopathy. Exclusion of patients followed from uncontrolled infection, other autoimmune disease, pregnancy or lactation. V shed 0 bases, J shed 8 bases, and the junction held 12 bases outside the gene matches. Germline CDR1 reads SGHTA; CDR2 reads FQGTGA. CDR3 length equals 17 residues. With respect to this clonotype: The target antigen is unknown.

TCR beta CDR3 regions were amplified from RNA. Using the HTBI primer set, a first-round RT-PCR was run on the TCR CDR3. TCRdb recomputed calls from the multiplex PCR reads with MiXCR, one row per CDR3 protein. The table lists some 400,000 distinct CDR3 sequences, approximately 15% of them singletons, with 11% in the top ten. Points from the study as a whole: In simple terms, a model built on 13 V-J features told ophthalmopathy apart from stable hyperthyroidism. The blood repertoire included most of the expanded thyroid clonotypes above 0.001. The model's output predicted ophthalmopathy at a median of around 6.9 months prior to onset.

The sequence was collected from a woman in her sixties with Graves' hyperthyroidism. This chain joins TRBV7-3 and TRBJ2-1; 8 bases fit TRBD2. The sequenced sample was blood. Here the CDR3 reads CASSLTISGGPFHEQFF. In nucleotides, the CDR3 is TGTGCCAGCAGCTTAACTATATCGGGAGGGCCATTCCATGAGCAGTTCTTC. The variable domain in full, completed from reference TRBV7-3 and TRBJ2-1, reads GAGVSQTPSNKVTEKGKYVELRCDPISGHTALYWYRQSLGQGPEFLIYFQGTGAADDSGLPNDRFFAVRPEGSVSTLKIQRTERGDSAVYLCASSLTISGGPFHEQFFGPGTRLTVL.